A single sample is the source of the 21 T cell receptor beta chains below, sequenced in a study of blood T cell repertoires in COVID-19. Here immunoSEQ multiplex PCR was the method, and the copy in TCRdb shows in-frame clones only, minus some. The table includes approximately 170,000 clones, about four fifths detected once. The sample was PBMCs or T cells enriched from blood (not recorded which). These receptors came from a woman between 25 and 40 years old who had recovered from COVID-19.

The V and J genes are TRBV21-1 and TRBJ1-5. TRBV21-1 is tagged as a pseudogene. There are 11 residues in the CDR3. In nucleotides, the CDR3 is TGTGCCAGCCTTTTTAATCAGCCCCAGCATTTT. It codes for CASLFNQPQHF.

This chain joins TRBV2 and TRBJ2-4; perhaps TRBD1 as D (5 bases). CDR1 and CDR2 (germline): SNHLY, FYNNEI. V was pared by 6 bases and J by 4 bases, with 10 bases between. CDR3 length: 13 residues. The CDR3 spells CASRIDSKNIQYF. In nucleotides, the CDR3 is TGTGCCAGCAGGATAGACAGTAAAAACATTCAGTACTTC.

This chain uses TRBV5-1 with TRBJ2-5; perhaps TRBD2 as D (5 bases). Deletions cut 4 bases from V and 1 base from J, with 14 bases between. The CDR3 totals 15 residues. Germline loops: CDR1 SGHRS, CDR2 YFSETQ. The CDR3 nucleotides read TGCGCCAGCAGCCCCGGTCCCGGAGGCCAAGAGACCCAGTACTTC. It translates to CASSPGPGGQETQYF.

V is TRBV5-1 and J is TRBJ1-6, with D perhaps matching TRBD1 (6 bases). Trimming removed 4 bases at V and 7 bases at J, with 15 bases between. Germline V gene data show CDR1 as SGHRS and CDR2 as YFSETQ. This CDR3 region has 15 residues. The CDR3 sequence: CASSGGLGVNSPLHF. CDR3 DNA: TGCGCCAGCAGCGGGGGCCTGGGGGTAAATTCACCCCTCCACTTT.

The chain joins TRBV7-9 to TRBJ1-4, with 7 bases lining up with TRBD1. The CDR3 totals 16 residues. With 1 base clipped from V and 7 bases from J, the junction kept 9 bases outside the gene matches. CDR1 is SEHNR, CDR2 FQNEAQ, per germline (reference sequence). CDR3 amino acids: CASSLEGAGGSEKLFF. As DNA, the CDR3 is TGTGCCAGCAGCTTAGAAGGGGCAGGGGGTTCTGAAAAACTGTTTTTT.

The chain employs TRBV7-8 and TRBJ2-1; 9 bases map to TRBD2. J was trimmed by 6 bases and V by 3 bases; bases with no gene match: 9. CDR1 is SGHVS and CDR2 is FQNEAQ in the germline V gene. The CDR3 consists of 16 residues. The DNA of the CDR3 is TGTGCCAGCAGCTTCCCCGGACTAGCGCAGAGCAATGAGCAGTTCTTC. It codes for CASSFPGLAQSNEQFF.

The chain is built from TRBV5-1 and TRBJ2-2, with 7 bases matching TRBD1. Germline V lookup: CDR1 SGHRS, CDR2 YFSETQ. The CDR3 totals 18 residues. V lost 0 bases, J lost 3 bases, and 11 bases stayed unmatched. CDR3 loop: CASSLVPRGQSYTGELFF. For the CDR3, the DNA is TGCGCCAGCAGCTTGGTGCCCCGGGGACAGAGTTACACCGGGGAGCTGTTTTTT.

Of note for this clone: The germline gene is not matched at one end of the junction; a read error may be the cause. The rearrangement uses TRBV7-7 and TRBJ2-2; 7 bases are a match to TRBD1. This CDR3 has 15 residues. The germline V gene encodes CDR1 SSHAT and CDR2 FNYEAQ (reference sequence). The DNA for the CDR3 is TGTGCTAGCAGCAGAGGGGGCCCGAATACCGGGGAGCTGTTTTTT. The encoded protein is CASSRGGPNTGELFF.

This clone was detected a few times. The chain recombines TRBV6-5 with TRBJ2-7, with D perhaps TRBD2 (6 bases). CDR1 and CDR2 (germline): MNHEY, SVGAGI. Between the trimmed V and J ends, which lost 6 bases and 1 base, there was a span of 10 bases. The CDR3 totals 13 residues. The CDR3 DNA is TGTGCCAGCAGGTACGGGACTTCCTACGAGCAGTACTTC. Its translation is CASRYGTSYEQYF.

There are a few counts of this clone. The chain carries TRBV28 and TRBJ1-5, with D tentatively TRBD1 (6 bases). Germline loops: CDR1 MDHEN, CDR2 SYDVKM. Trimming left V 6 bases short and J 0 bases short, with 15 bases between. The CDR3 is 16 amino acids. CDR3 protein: CASRFRDKYSNQPQHF. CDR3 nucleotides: TGTGCCAGCAGGTTCCGGGACAAATATAGCAATCAGCCCCAGCATTTT.

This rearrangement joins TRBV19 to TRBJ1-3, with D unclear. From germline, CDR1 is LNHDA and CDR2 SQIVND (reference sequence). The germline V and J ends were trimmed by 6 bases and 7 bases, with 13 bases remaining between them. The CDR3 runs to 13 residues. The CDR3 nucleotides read TGTGCCAGTAGCTCCGGGAAGTGGAACACCATATATTTT. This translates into CASSSGKWNTIYF. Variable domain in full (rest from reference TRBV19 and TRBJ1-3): DGGITQSPKYLFRKEGQNVTLSCEQNLNHDAMYWYRQDPGQGLRLIYYSQIVNDFQKGDIAEGYSVSREKKESFPLTVTSAQKNPTAFYLCASSSGKWNTIYFGEGSWLTVV.

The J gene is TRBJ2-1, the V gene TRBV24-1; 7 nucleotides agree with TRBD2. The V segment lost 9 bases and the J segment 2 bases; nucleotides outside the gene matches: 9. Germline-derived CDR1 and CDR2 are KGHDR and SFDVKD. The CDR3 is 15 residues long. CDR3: CATSSGGGTYNEQFF. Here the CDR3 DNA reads TGTGCCACCTCATCGGGAGGAGGGACCTACAATGAGCAGTTCTTC.

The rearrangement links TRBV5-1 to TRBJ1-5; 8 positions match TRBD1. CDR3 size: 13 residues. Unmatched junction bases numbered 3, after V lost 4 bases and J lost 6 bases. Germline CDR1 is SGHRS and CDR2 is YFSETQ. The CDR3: CASSPQGVQPQHF. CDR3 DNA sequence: TGCGCCAGCAGCCCACAGGGGGTTCAGCCCCAGCATTTT.

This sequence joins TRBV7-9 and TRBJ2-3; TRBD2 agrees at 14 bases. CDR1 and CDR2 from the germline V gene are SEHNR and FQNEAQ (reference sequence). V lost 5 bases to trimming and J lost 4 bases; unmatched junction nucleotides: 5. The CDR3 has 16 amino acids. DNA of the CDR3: TGTGCCAGCAGCCCCGGGACTAGCGGGGGAGCAGATACGCAGTATTTT. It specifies CASSPGTSGGADTQYF.

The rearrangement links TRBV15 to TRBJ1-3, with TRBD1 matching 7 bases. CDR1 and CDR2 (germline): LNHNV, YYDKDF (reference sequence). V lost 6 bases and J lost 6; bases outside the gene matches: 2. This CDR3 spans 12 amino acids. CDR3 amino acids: CATSQGENTIYF. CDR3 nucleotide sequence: TGTGCCACCAGTCAGGGGGAAAACACCATATATTTT.

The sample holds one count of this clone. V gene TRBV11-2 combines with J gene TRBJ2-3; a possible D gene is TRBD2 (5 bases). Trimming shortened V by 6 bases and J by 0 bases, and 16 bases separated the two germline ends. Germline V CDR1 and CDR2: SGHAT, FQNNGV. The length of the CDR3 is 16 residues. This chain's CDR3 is CASSPIRGRSTDTQYF. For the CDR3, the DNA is TGTGCCAGCAGTCCGATTAGAGGGCGTAGCACAGATACGCAGTATTTT.

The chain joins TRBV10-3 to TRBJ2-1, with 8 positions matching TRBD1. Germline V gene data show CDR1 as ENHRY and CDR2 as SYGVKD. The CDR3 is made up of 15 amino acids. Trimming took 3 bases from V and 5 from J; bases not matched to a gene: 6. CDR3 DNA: TGTGCCATCAGTGAAGGGCAGGGGGCCAACAATGAGCAGTTCTTC. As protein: CAISEGQGANNEQFF.

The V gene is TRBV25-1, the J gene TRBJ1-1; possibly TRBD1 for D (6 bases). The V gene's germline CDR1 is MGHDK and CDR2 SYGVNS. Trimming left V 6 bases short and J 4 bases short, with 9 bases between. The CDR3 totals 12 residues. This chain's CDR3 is CASRGASTEAFF. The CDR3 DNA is TGTGCCAGCAGGGGGGCGTCCACTGAAGCTTTCTTT. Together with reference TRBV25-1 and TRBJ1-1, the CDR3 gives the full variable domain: EADIYQTPRYLVIGTGKKITLECSQTMGHDKMYWYQQDPGMELHLIHYSYGVNSTEKGDLSSESTVSRIRTEHFPLTLESARPSHTSQYLCASRGASTEAFFGQGTRLTVV.

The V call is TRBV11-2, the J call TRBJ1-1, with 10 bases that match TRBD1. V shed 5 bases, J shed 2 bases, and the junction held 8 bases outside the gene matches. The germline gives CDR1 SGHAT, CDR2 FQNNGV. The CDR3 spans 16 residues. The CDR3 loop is CASSLGDRGFNTEAFF. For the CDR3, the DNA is TGTGCCAGCAGCCTAGGGGACAGGGGTTTTAACACTGAAGCTTTCTTT.

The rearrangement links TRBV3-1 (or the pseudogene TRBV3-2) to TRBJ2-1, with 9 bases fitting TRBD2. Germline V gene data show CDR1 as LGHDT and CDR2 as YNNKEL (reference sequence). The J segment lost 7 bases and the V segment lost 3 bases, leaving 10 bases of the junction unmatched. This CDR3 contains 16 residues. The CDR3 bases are TGTGCCAGCAGCCAGCGTGGGGCTAGCGGGAATAATGAGCAGTTCTTC. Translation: CASSQRGASGNNEQFF.

CDR3 protein: CASSLGMGGNTEAFF. CDR3 nucleotide sequence: TGTGCCAGCAGTTTAGGTATGGGGGGGAACACTGAAGCTTTCTTT. V is TRBV27 and J is TRBJ1-1; D is possibly TRBD1 (5 bases). The V and J ends lost 2 bases and 1 base respectively, with 11 bases between them. The CDR3 sequence is 15 residues long. Per the germline V gene, CDR1 is MNHEY and CDR2 is SMNVEV (reference sequence).